A single sample gave rise to the 11 T cell receptor beta chains below, sequenced in a study of OX40 agonist ivuxolimab in advanced cancers. Some clones are missing from TCRdb's copy, which holds only in-frame ones; the method was immunoSEQ multiplex PCR. The table shows about 60,000 clones, with about 89% occurring only once. The source material was CD4+ or CD8+ T cells sorted from blood, sampled in a trial of the OX40 agonist ivuxolimab. These receptors all come from an adult with an advanced solid tumor such as melanoma, head and neck, liver or kidney cancer.

Only one count was recorded for this clone. The V and J genes are TRBV10-2 and TRBJ1-2; TRBD1 agrees at 7 bases. This CDR3 spans 13 amino acids. Trimming at V came to 5 bases and at J to 4 bases, leaving 4 bases not matched to a gene. The germline CDR1 and CDR2 sequences are WSHSY and SAAADI. Written as DNA, the CDR3 is TGCGCCAGCAGTTCGGACAGGCTCTATGGCTACACCTTC. This encodes CASSSDRLYGYTF.

The rearrangement links TRBV28 to TRBJ1-1; 7 bases align to TRBD1. The CDR3 extends over 16 amino acids. With V trimmed by 5 bases and J by 1 base, 10 bases remained unmatched. Germline lookup yields CDR1 MDHEN and CDR2 SYDVKM. DNA of the CDR3: TGTGCCAGCAGTCCTGCAGGGGGGTTGGGGAACACTGAAGCTTTCTTT. It encodes CASSPAGGLGNTEAFF.

This clone was detected only once. V usage is TRBV7-9 and J usage is TRBJ2-2; 7 nucleotides agree with TRBD1. V dropped 5 bases and J dropped 6; count of bases not matched to a gene: 3. The germline V gene has CDR1 SEHNR and CDR2 FQNEAQ (reference sequence). CDR3 length: 13 residues. The CDR3 nucleotides read TGTGCCAGCAGCCGACAGGGAGCCGGGGAGCTGTTTTTT. Its translation is CASSRQGAGELFF.

The chain joins TRBV5-6 to TRBJ1-2; D is possibly TRBD1 (6 bases). The CDR3 length is 13 residues. Between the trimmed V and J ends, which lost 4 bases and 10 bases, there was a span of 17 bases. CDR1 is SGHDT and CDR2 is YYEEEE in the germline V gene. CDR3 sequence (DNA): TGTGCCAGCAGCCGAATCCCAGGGGCGGACTACACCTTC. Residues: CASSRIPGADYTF.

V gene TRBV27 combines with J gene TRBJ2-4; 10 bases match TRBD1. Trimming at V came to 9 bases and at J to 1 base, leaving 15 bases not matched to a gene. The CDR3 is made up of 18 amino acids. Germline V gives CDR1 MNHEY, CDR2 SMNVEV (reference sequence). The CDR3 sequence is CARIGTGEVVVAKNIQYF. DNA of the CDR3: TGTGCCAGGATAGGGACAGGGGAGGTGGTGGTGGCCAAAAACATTCAGTACTTC.

CDR3 in DNA: TGTGCCAGCAGCTTTGACAGGGCGAACACTGAAGCTTTCTTT. Translated, it gives CASSFDRANTEAFF. The V gene is TRBV7-2, the J gene TRBJ1-1, with 7 nucleotides matching TRBD1. The germline V gene encodes CDR1 SGHTA and CDR2 FQGNSA. V trimming: 3 bases; J trimming: 1 base; junction bases outside the gene matches: 2. The CDR3 length is 14 residues.

As for this clone: Different DNA sequences within this sample yield the same CDR3. The chain combines TRBV7-2 with TRBJ2-5; no definite D call. CDR1 and CDR2 from the germline V gene are SGHTA and FQGNSA. There are 11 residues in the CDR3. Trimming cost V 5 bases and J 2 bases, with 3 bases left between them. The CDR3 region has the DNA TGTGCCAGCAGCCCACAAGAGACCCAGTACTTC. Amino acids: CASSPQETQYF.

The chain recombines TRBV19 with TRBJ1-2; D ambiguous. The length of the CDR3 is 14 residues. Trimming stripped 5 bases from V and 3 bases from J, with 13 bases between. Germline-derived CDR1 and CDR2 are LNHDA and SQIVND (reference sequence). The DNA for the CDR3 is TGTGCCAGTAGTGCTTCCGGGCCCTACTATGGCTACACCTTC. Translating it yields CASSASGPYYGYTF.

This clone was detected once. V gene TRBV28 combines with J gene TRBJ1-1, with D unclear. V shed 4 bases and J shed 4 bases, with 16 bases lying between them. CDR1 and CDR2 from the germline V gene are MDHEN and SYDVKM. The CDR3 loop spans 15 amino acids. The CDR3 loop reads CASSSHQLASTEAFF. The CDR3, as DNA: TGTGCCAGCAGTTCCCACCAATTAGCAAGCACTGAAGCTTTCTTT.

This clone was seen only once. The chain uses TRBV19 and TRBJ1-5, with D unresolved. Germline V gene sequence: CDR1 LNHDA, CDR2 SQIVND (reference sequence). V was clipped by 6 bases and J by 7 bases, with 16 bases between them. This CDR3 contains 14 residues. The CDR3 region is CASSPSLEEQPQHF. For the CDR3, the DNA is TGTGCCAGTAGCCCAAGTCTGGAGGAACAGCCCCAGCATTTT. The variable domain in full, completed from reference TRBV19 and TRBJ1-5, reads DGGITQSPKYLFRKEGQNVTLSCEQNLNHDAMYWYRQDPGQGLRLIYYSQIVNDFQKGDIAEGYSVSREKKESFPLTVTSAQKNPTAFYLCASSPSLEEQPQHFGDGTRLSIL.

The rearrangement joins TRBV11-2 to TRBJ1-2; 7 bases match TRBD1. Germline V gene sequence: CDR1 SGHAT, CDR2 FQNNGV. The junction had 4 bases not matched to a gene; V was cut back by 4 bases and J by 5 bases. This CDR3 comprises 13 residues. This chain's CDR3 is CASSSTGRYGYTF. The CDR3 DNA reads TGTGCCAGCAGCTCGACAGGGAGGTATGGCTACACCTTC.